These 15 T cell receptor beta chains originate from one sample sequenced in a study of PD-1 blockade in classical Hodgkin lymphoma. Method: immunoSEQ multiplex PCR; TCRdb's copy keeps in-frame clones and lacks some. The profile shows some 100,000 clones, roughly 92% of them singletons. Relapses following autologous stem cell transplantation were seen in all patients, with brentuximab vedotin exposure varying. This material consisted of peripheral blood mononuclear cells (PBMCs), taken at baseline. These receptors came from a human donor with classical Hodgkin lymphoma.

This chain uses TRBV7-2 with TRBJ2-1; 11 bases match TRBD2. Germline V lookup: CDR1 SGHTA, CDR2 FQGNSA. J gave up 5 bases and V 4 bases, and 7 bases lay outside the gene matches. This CDR3 contains 16 residues. The CDR3 DNA reads as TGTGCCAGCAGCTCGCTCGGACTAGCGGGTAACAATGAGCAGTTCTTC. Translating gives CASSSLGLAGNNEQFF.

The V gene is TRBV11-2, the J gene TRBJ1-1, with a possible D match to TRBD1 (6 bases). The CDR3 runs 18 residues. Per the germline V gene, CDR1 is SGHAT and CDR2 is FQNNGV. Trimming took 2 bases from V and 1 from J, leaving 20 bases between them. CDR3 sequence reads: CASSLWTGGAGANTEAFF. The CDR3 coding sequence is TGTGCCAGCAGCTTATGGACGGGGGGGGCAGGAGCGAACACTGAAGCTTTCTTT.

This clone was found a few times. V usage is TRBV6-1 and J usage is TRBJ2-3; weak D call: TRBD2 (5 bases). Trimming shortened V by 4 bases and J by 1 base, and 12 bases separated the two germline ends. This CDR3 has 15 residues. Germline assignment: CDR1 MNHNS and CDR2 SASEGT. The CDR3, as DNA: TGTGCCAGCAGTGCCAAAGCGGAGCGCACAGATACGCAGTATTTT. Translated: CASSAKAERTDTQYF.

A note on this clone: This same CDR3 is encoded by further DNA sequences in the sample. The rearrangement links TRBV13 to TRBJ2-7; TRBD2 might be the D (5 bases). Germline assignment: CDR1 PRHDT and CDR2 FYEKMQ (reference sequence). The CDR3 runs 12 residues. V dropped 2 bases and J dropped 4 bases, with 6 bases sitting between them. CDR3 coding DNA: TGTGCCAGCAGCTTATCGGGGTACGAGCAGTACTTC. This sequence encodes CASSLSGYEQYF.

This chain uses TRBV5-1 with TRBJ2-5, with a possible D match to TRBD1 (6 bases). In germline, CDR1 is SGHRS, CDR2 YFSETQ. The CDR3 consists of 15 residues. Trimming cost V 4 bases and J 5 bases, with 18 bases left between them. The CDR3 is CASSGTTGPGETQYF. The DNA of the CDR3 is TGCGCCAGCAGCGGAACGACAGGACCCGGGGAGACCCAGTACTTC.

The rearrangement uses TRBV7-9 and TRBJ2-3; 7 bases align to TRBD1. V was pared by 4 bases and J by 0 bases, with 13 bases of the junction left unmatched. The CDR3 consists of 18 residues. The germline V gene has CDR1 SEHNR and CDR2 FQNEAQ (reference sequence). The CDR3 coding sequence is TGTGCCAGCAGCTCATTAGGGGGCTATGCGGCTAGCACAGATACGCAGTATTTT. Its protein product is CASSSLGGYAASTDTQYF.

This chain connects TRBV10-3 to TRBJ2-7, with 7 bases fitting TRBD2. CDR3 length: 15 amino acids. CDR1 is ENHRY and CDR2 is SYGVKD in the germline V gene. The junction had 15 bases not matched to a gene; V was cut back by 10 bases and J by 3 bases. The CDR3 coding sequence is TGTGCCACCGGAGCGGGCGGGCGGGAGTTCTACGAGCAGTACTTC. This codes for CATGAGGREFYEQYF.

J is TRBJ2-1 and V is TRBV6-4, with D tentatively TRBD1 (5 bases). The germline V gene has CDR1 MRHNA and CDR2 SNTAGT. Between the trimmed V and J ends, which lost 6 bases and 2 bases, there was a span of 8 bases. The CDR3 has 13 residues. This CDR3 reads CASSLTAYNEQFF. The CDR3 DNA sequence: TGTGCCAGCAGCCTGACAGCCTACAATGAGCAGTTCTTC.

The chain uses TRBV9 and TRBJ2-1, with D possibly matching TRBD2 (6 bases). The CDR3 sequence is 14 residues long. Germline CDR1 and CDR2: SGDLS and YYNGEE. V dropped 0 bases and J dropped 4 bases, with 8 bases sitting between them. In DNA, the CDR3 is TGTGCCAGCAGCGTAGATCTAGCGTACAATGAGCAGTTCTTC. Protein: CASSVDLAYNEQFF. Looking up the rest from reference TRBV9 and TRBJ2-1 gives the full variable domain: DSGVTQTPKHLITATGQRVTLRCSPRSGDLSVYWYQQSLDQGLQFLIQYYNGEERAKGNILERFSAQQFPDLHSELNLSSLELGDSALYFCASSVDLAYNEQFFGPGTRLTVL.

The V call is TRBV28, the J call TRBJ2-7, with 10 bases aligning to TRBD1. The CDR3 is made up of 15 amino acids. Per the germline V gene, CDR1 is MDHEN and CDR2 is SYDVKM. V gave up 3 bases and J gave up 4 bases; unmatched junction bases: 6. DNA for the CDR3: TGTGCCAGCAGTTTCCCCGGGACAGGGGAATACGAGCAGTACTTC. This translates into CASSFPGTGEYEQYF.

The rearrangement joins TRBV6-6 to TRBJ2-7; D might be TRBD1 (6 bases). The CDR3 consists of 13 residues. CDR1 MNHNY and CDR2 SVGAGI come from the germline V gene (reference sequence). CDR3 sequence: CASRRDNRYEQYF. CDR3 DNA sequence: TGTGCTTCGCGCCGGGACAATAGATACGAGCAGTACTTC.

The chain is built from TRBV6-1 and TRBJ2-2; D not certain. The CDR3 runs 16 residues. The V and J ends lost 2 bases and 7 bases respectively, with 17 bases between them. Germline V gives CDR1 MNHNS, CDR2 SASEGT. The CDR3 nucleotides read TGTGCCAGCAGTGAATTCCTGGGGAATACTGGCGGGGAGCTGTTTTTT. It translates to CASSEFLGNTGGELFF.

The chain has TRBV27 and TRBJ2-4; TRBD1 aligns across 8 bases. Trimming cost V 3 bases and J 2 bases; bases outside gene matches: 9. Germline CDR1 is MNHEY and CDR2 is SMNVEV (reference sequence). The CDR3 loop spans 17 amino acids. The chain's CDR3 is CASSLSQGAHPKNIQYF. The CDR3 DNA is TGTGCCAGCAGTTTGTCTCAGGGGGCGCATCCCAAAAACATTCAGTACTTC.

The gene calls are TRBV10-2 and TRBJ2-7; the match to TRBD2 covers 16 bases. This CDR3 spans 15 amino acids. Trimming removed 5 bases from V and 6 bases from J; junction bases left unmatched: 4. Germline CDR1 is WSHSY and CDR2 is SAAADI. Here the CDR3 DNA reads TGCGCCAGCAGTAAGGGACTAGCGGGAGGGGGCGAGCAGTACTTC. The encoded protein is CASSKGLAGGGEQYF.

The rearrangement joins TRBV28 to TRBJ1-1, with 9 nucleotides matching TRBD1. The junction had 7 bases not matched to a gene; V was cut back by 7 bases and J by 4 bases. Germline assignment: CDR1 MDHEN and CDR2 SYDVKM. The CDR3 sequence is 14 residues long. CDR3 region: CASTLGTGLTEAFF. The CDR3 DNA is TGTGCCAGCACCCTGGGGACAGGGCTCACTGAAGCTTTCTTT. The variable domain in full, with the rest retrieved from reference TRBV28 and TRBJ1-1, is DVKVTQSSRYLVKRTGEKVFLECVQDMDHENMFWYRQDPGLGLRLIYFSYDVKMKEKGDIPEGYSVSREKKERFSLILESASTNQTSMYLCASTLGTGLTEAFFGQGTRLTVV.